Each of the 6 T cell receptor beta chains below was sequenced from the same sample in a study of radiotherapy plus CTLA-4 blockade in lung cancer. Clones were sequenced by immunoSEQ multiplex PCR, and TCRdb holds only the in-frame ones, with some missing. The data show roughly 92,000 clones, 86% seen once. Sequencing was performed on peripheral blood, taken from a patient treated with radiotherapy plus ipilimumab. Source of these receptors: a human donor with non-small cell lung cancer who had a partial response to radiotherapy plus ipilimumab.

V and J are TRBV9 and TRBJ2-2, with 8 nucleotides matching TRBD1. This CDR3 comprises 16 residues. Germline V gene lookup returns CDR1 SGDLS and CDR2 YYNGEE. Trimming at V came to 4 bases and at J to 0 bases, leaving 5 bases not matched to a gene. The CDR3 sequence is CASSTGTGANTGELFF. CDR3 bases: TGTGCCAGCAGCACCGGGACAGGCGCGAACACCGGGGAGCTGTTTTTT.

The count of this clone is one. The chain employs TRBV19 and TRBJ2-2; D is perhaps TRBD1 (5 bases). This CDR3 is built from 13 residues. Trimming stripped 3 bases from V and 7 bases from J, with 9 bases between. The germline V gene has CDR1 LNHDA and CDR2 SQIVND (reference sequence). Here the CDR3 reads CASSIPGNGELFF. DNA for the CDR3: TGTGCCAGTAGTATCCCAGGGAACGGGGAGCTGTTTTTT.

CDR3 residues: CASRTTGQGSTDTQYF. The CDR3, as DNA: TGTGCCAGCAGGACCACGGGACAGGGGTCTACAGATACGCAGTATTTT. The V and J genes are TRBV28 and TRBJ2-3; 10 bases are shared with TRBD1. Germline trimming cut 6 bases from V and 3 bases from J; bases unmatched to any gene: 9. The germline gives CDR1 MDHEN, CDR2 SYDVKM. This CDR3 spans 16 amino acids.

The J gene is TRBJ2-7, the V gene TRBV2; perhaps TRBD2 as D (5 bases). This CDR3 contains 13 residues. Trimming took off 3 bases at V and 2 bases at J, with 8 bases between the two ends. Germline CDR1 SNHLY, CDR2 FYNNEI. CDR3 sequence reads: CASSESGTYEQYF. The CDR3 DNA reads as TGTGCCAGCAGTGAGTCGGGAACCTACGAGCAGTACTTC.

The chain carries TRBV4-3 and TRBJ1-4; TRBD1 might be the D (5 bases). Germline V gene lookup returns CDR1 LGHNA and CDR2 YSLEER. V lost 0 bases to trimming and J lost 5 bases, with 10 bases between them. The CDR3 is 15 amino acids. The CDR3 spells CASSQEGQRNEKLFF. CDR3 nucleotide sequence: TGCGCCAGCAGCCAAGAGGGGCAGAGGAATGAAAAACTGTTTTTT.

The CDR3 spells CASSIRAGVSTDTQYF. The CDR3 coding sequence is TGTGCCAGCAGCATAAGAGCGGGAGTGAGCACAGATACGCAGTATTTT. The chain uses TRBV9 and TRBJ2-3; 8 nucleotides agree with TRBD2. CDR3 length: 16 amino acids. The ends lost 4 bases at V and 0 bases at J; junction bases unmatched: 7. The germline V gene encodes CDR1 SGDLS and CDR2 YYNGEE. Using reference TRBV9 and TRBJ2-3 for the parts outside the CDR3, the full variable domain is DSGVTQTPKHLITATGQRVTLRCSPRSGDLSVYWYQQSLDQGLQFLIQYYNGEERAKGNILERFSAQQFPDLHSELNLSSLELGDSALYFCASSIRAGVSTDTQYFGPGTRLTVL.